The clone carrying this TCR beta chain was found a few times. The antigen is undetermined. Looked up from germline, CDR1 is MNHNS and CDR2 is SASEGT. Trimming at V came to 5 bases and at J to 4 bases, leaving 8 bases not matched to a gene. The CDR3 is 16 amino acids. The data are from a study of CD8 T cells in ankylosing spondylitis. MiXCR, applied by TCRdb to the 5' RACE reads, yields one record per CDR3 protein. The table has 750,000 to 850,000 distinct CDR3 sequences, 10% to 15% seen once. The study, taken as a whole, reports: Clones linked to disease, bearing a CD8+ phenotype, were relatively rare in peripheral blood. Ankylosing spondylitis blood seemed to carry a telltale TCR beta motif made of roughly 8 highly homologous variants.

The sequenced sample consisted of blood, either unsorted or a sorted T cell fraction (not recorded which). The sequence derives from a male donor with ankylosing spondylitis. This rearrangement joins TRBV6-1 to TRBJ1-3; 10 positions match TRBD1. The CDR3 region has the DNA TGTGCCAGCAGTCCAGACAGGGGGCTAAGGGGAAACACCATATATTTT. Residues: CASSPDRGLRGNTIYF.